This T cell receptor delta chain was recovered during a study of Vδ1+ human thymocytes. Extracted RNA was reverse transcribed into cDNA. Multiplex PCR used pooled V-gene forward primers and a constant-region reverse primer to amplify CDR3s. TCRdb redid clone calling on the multiplex PCR reads using CATT. Of about 55,000 delta-chain clones listed, more than 15% are singletons. Whole-study results and caveats: Thymic TRG and TRD repertoires appeared highly polyclonal, with Gaussian CDR3 length distributions. Bulk repertoire data may be misinterpreted because of unexpected Vdelta2 sequences.

This clone appeared a few times. Its target is not known. V lost 4 bases and J lost 1; bases outside the gene matches: 8. This CDR3 is 17 amino acids long. Germline-derived CDR1 and CDR2 are TSWWSYY and QGS. This clonotype originated in a boy under two years old who had congenital heart surgery. Sequenced sample: Vdelta1+ gamma-delta thymocytes from the thymus. Indicated subset: FACS-sorted CD3+ TCRalphabeta- TCRVdelta1+ TCRVdelta2- thymocytes. The chain is built from TRDV1 and TRDJ1; TRDD3 matches 11 bases. The CDR3, as DNA: TGTGCTCTTGGGGGAGTACTGGGGGATAGCCCCACCGATAAACTCATCTTT. This translates into CALGGVLGDSPTDKLIF.